This passage covers 5 T cell receptor beta chains from one sample sequenced in a study of CD8 T cells in ankylosing spondylitis (dated by TCRdb to about 2017). Library preparation was by 5' RACE. Sequencing relied on an Illumina HiSeq 2500. TCRdb trimmed public reads at Q25 via fastp, called clones via MiXCR and kept in-frame beta chains. Each entry merges the rows of one CDR3 protein and shows their most common DNA and genes. The sample table records fewer than 200,000 distinct CDR3 sequences; around a tenth of these occur just once. Of the sample, more than 13% falls within the top ten clones. Sequencing input: blood, either unsorted or a sorted T cell fraction (not recorded which). These receptors were obtained from a female donor with ankylosing spondylitis or in good health (not recorded which).

Ten or more counts support this clonotype. The genes are TRBV29-1 and TRBJ2-1; D unclear. There are 14 residues in the CDR3. Germline CDR1 is SQVTM and CDR2 is ANQGSEA. The V gene lost 7 bases and the J gene lost 2 bases, with 15 bases spanning the gap. The chain's CDR3 is CSAQPLVAYNEQFF. DNA for the CDR3: TGCAGCGCTCAACCCCTAGTCGCCTACAATGAGCAGTTCTTC.

This clonotype was observed a handful of times. This chain links TRBV11-2 with TRBJ2-7; D perhaps matches TRBD1 (5 bases). The germline V gene encodes CDR1 SGHAT and CDR2 FQNNGV. V was clipped by 7 bases and J by 1 base, with 17 bases between them. This CDR3 has 15 amino acids. The CDR3 here is CASTPPQVPSYEQYF. The CDR3, as DNA: TGTGCCAGCACCCCCCCACAGGTTCCGTCCTACGAGCAGTACTTC.

There are many counts of this clonotype. The chain has TRBV29-1 and TRBJ1-1; 7 positions agree with TRBD1. CDR3 size: 13 residues. The germline V gene has CDR1 SQVTM and CDR2 ANQGSEA. Germline trimming cut 8 bases from V and 6 bases from J; bases unmatched to any gene: 12. The CDR3 region has the DNA TGCAGCTCCCAAGGGGGCTATCCCCCTGAAGCTTTCTTT. This sequence encodes CSSQGGYPPEAFF.

This clonotype has ten or more counts. V is TRBV5-6 and J is TRBJ2-7; D call uncertain. The V end lost 4 bases, the J end lost 5 bases, and 7 bases lay between the germline ends. Germline-derived CDR1 and CDR2 are SGHDT and YYEEEE. This CDR3 has 11 residues. The CDR3 loop is CASSVGHEQYF. CDR3 in DNA: TGTGCCAGCAGCGTCGGACACGAGCAGTACTTC.

The sample holds a few counts of this clonotype. This rearrangement joins TRBV28 to TRBJ1-5, with TRBD1 matching 7 bases. The CDR3 totals 14 residues. Germline CDR1 reads MDHEN; CDR2 reads SYDVKM. Trimming at V came to 4 bases and at J to 5 bases, leaving 5 bases not matched to a gene. The chain's CDR3 is CASSWSGGHQPQHF. The CDR3 DNA reads as TGTGCCAGCAGTTGGTCAGGGGGGCATCAGCCCCAGCATTTT.